These T cell receptor beta chains were read from a single sample in a study of T cell repertoires in cytomegalovirus infection. TCRdb independently ran MiXCR on the reads; one entry per CDR3 protein. The profile covers 300,000 to 400,000 distinct CDR3 sequences, with roughly 9.5% appearing a single time and about 3.9% taken by the ten largest. The sequenced sample consisted of PBMCs. The receptor source for this set is a human donor in good health (CMV status not recorded). Some clones in this sample may be carry-over from other donors' samples. Each CDR3 is given with its conserved first and last residue. The order of the fields is V gene, J gene, CDR3 protein.

v_call: TRBV7-6
j_call: TRBJ1-1
cdr3_aa: CASSLGLWAFF

v_call: TRBV30
j_call: TRBJ2-1
cdr3_aa: CAWSVSSLEQFF

v_call: TRBV7-6
j_call: TRBJ2-1
cdr3_aa: CASSALAVLSYNEQFF

v_call: TRBV7-9
j_call: TRBJ2-5
cdr3_aa: CASSWDGLQETQYF

v_call: TRBV20-1
j_call: TRBJ1-2
cdr3_aa: CSANRGDGYTF

v_call: TRBV19
j_call: TRBJ2-3
cdr3_aa: CASSPRTSGGQDTQYF

v_call: TRBV29-1
j_call: TRBJ1-1
cdr3_aa: CSVRGPPMNTEAFF

v_call: TRBV27
j_call: TRBJ2-1
cdr3_aa: CASSHGVLYNEQFF

v_call: TRBV5-1
j_call: TRBJ2-2
cdr3_aa: CATHQGSNTGELFF

v_call: TRBV7-2
j_call: TRBJ2-2
cdr3_aa: CASSLGRGDTGELFF

v_call: TRBV20-1
j_call: TRBJ2-1
cdr3_aa: CSARDLLADYNEQFF

v_call: TRBV7-6
j_call: TRBJ2-1
cdr3_aa: CASSLVLGLSSYNEQFF

v_call: TRBV7-6
j_call: TRBJ1-1
cdr3_aa: CASSLARGGYTEAFF